Below, 6 T cell receptor beta chains from the same sample are listed, as sequenced in a study of blood T cell repertoires in COVID-19. Data came from immunoSEQ multiplex PCR; TCRdb stores just in-frame clones and leaves some out. The sample has about 67,000 clones, roughly 85% seen once. The sample taken for sequencing was peripheral blood. The receptor source for this set is a woman of 80 years or more with acute or convalescent COVID-19.

The chain combines TRBV7-2 with TRBJ1-5, with 7 bases that match TRBD1. CDR3 size: 14 residues. The V and J ends lost 4 bases and 0 bases, in that order; junction bases with no gene match: 0. Germline loops: CDR1 SGHTA, CDR2 FQGNSA. This CDR3 is CASSYRGSNQPQHF. The CDR3 region has the DNA TGTGCCAGCAGCTACAGGGGTAGCAATCAGCCCCAGCATTTT.

The chain is built from TRBV28 and TRBJ1-5; a possible D gene is TRBD1 (5 bases). Germline V gene lookup returns CDR1 MDHEN and CDR2 SYDVKM. The V gene lost 8 bases and the J gene lost 2 bases, with 28 bases spanning the gap. The length of the CDR3 is 19 residues. The CDR3 loop reads CASSSSGRGGLLGNQPQHF. CDR3 coding DNA: TGTGCCAGCTCCAGTTCAGGGAGGGGAGGGCTGCTCGGCAATCAGCCCCAGCATTTT.

This sequence joins TRBV5-1 and TRBJ2-1; 10 bases map to TRBD2. Germline CDR1 and CDR2: SGHRS and YFSETQ. The CDR3 has 15 amino acids. J was trimmed by 2 bases and V by 4 bases; bases with no gene match: 3. The DNA for the CDR3 is TGCGCCAGCAGCCCCGGGACTAGCGCCTACAATGAGCAGTTCTTC. It is translated as CASSPGTSAYNEQFF.

The chain has TRBV2 and TRBJ2-2, with 7 bases lining up with TRBD1. CDR1 and CDR2 from the germline V gene are SNHLY and FYNNEI. V shed 6 bases and J 6 bases; nucleotides not matched to a gene: 4. This CDR3 is 13 amino acids long. The DNA for the CDR3 is TGTGCCAGCAGGACCCAGGGGGCCGGGGAGCTGTTTTTT. As protein: CASRTQGAGELFF. The full variable domain, in which reference TRBV2 and TRBJ2-2 provide the parts outside the CDR3, is EPEVTQTPSHQVTQMGQEVILRCVPISNHLYFYWYRQILGQKVEFLVSFYNNEISEKSEIFDDQFSVERPDGSNFTLKIRSTKLEDSAMYFCASRTQGAGELFFGEGSRLTVL.

The V and J genes are TRBV5-1 and TRBJ2-5, with D possibly TRBD1 on 6 matching bases. The CDR3 is made up of 15 amino acids. Germline CDR1 SGHRS, CDR2 YFSETQ. The ends were cut back, 4 bases at V and 2 bases at J, with 15 bases in the middle. In nucleotides, the CDR3 is TGCGCCAGCAGCCCTTTGACAGGAGCACAAGAGACCCAGTACTTC. This encodes CASSPLTGAQETQYF.

This clone has a handful of counts. The J gene is TRBJ1-2, the V gene TRBV3-1 (or the pseudogene TRBV3-2); 9 bases line up with TRBD1. Germline values: CDR1 LGHDT, CDR2 YNNKEL (reference sequence). Trimming took 8 bases from V and 8 from J; bases not matched to a gene: 12. The CDR3 covers 14 residues. The DNA for the CDR3 is TGTGCCAGCCAGAATACCGGGACAGGGAAAGGCTACACCTTC. This translates into CASQNTGTGKGYTF.